A single sample gave rise to the 4 T cell receptor beta chains below, sequenced in a study of T cell changes during pregnancy in multiple sclerosis. The table came from immunoSEQ multiplex PCR; TCRdb's copy has only in-frame clones and leaves some out. The repertoire consists of some 32,000 clones, with less than 95% occurring once and the leading ten covering about 4.5%. The sequencing used CD8+ T cells from peripheral blood mononuclear cells, collected in the second trimester of pregnancy. The receptor set was obtained from a female donor with multiple sclerosis, enrolled in a pregnancy study.

This sequence joins TRBV18 and TRBJ2-5; D call uncertain. Germline values: CDR1 KGHSH, CDR2 LQKENI. The CDR3 is 14 amino acids. V lost 0 bases and J 2 bases, leaving 7 bases between the germline ends. The CDR3 sequence is CASSPPRQQETQYF. The CDR3, as DNA: TGTGCCAGCTCACCACCAAGACAACAAGAGACCCAGTACTTC.

This chain connects TRBV27 to TRBJ2-3; 12 nucleotides match TRBD1. This CDR3 is 19 amino acids long. V was clipped by 2 bases and J by 4 bases; unmatched bases: 13. Germline CDR1 is MNHEY and CDR2 is SMNVEV (reference sequence). The CDR3 region is CASSLRGPRDRGLSDTQYF. CDR3 DNA: TGTGCCAGCAGTTTACGAGGCCCCCGGGACAGGGGGCTATCAGATACGCAGTATTTT.

The chain employs TRBV11-2 and TRBJ2-1; D is unclear. Looked up from germline, CDR1 is SGHAT and CDR2 is FQNNGV. Trimming stripped 2 bases from V and 4 bases from J, with 15 bases between. This CDR3 comprises 16 residues. The CDR3, as DNA: TGTGCCAGCAGCTTAATTCACGCCTCCACTTACAATGAGCAGTTCTTC. This codes for CASSLIHASTYNEQFF.

This sequence joins TRBV7-9 and TRBJ1-5, with 8 bases that match TRBD1. CDR3 length: 14 amino acids. Germline V gene data show CDR1 as SEHNR and CDR2 as FQNEAQ (reference sequence). With V trimmed by 1 base and J by 4 bases, 0 bases remained unmatched. The CDR3 DNA reads as TGTGCCAGCAGCTTAGGACAGGGGAATCAGCCCCAGCATTTT. Encoded protein: CASSLGQGNQPQHF.